This T cell receptor (beta chain) emerged from a study of blood T cell repertoires in COVID-19 (dated by TCRdb to 2019 to 2021). A note on the overall study: The collaborator samples originated in the United States, Italy and Spain and spanned the acute and convalescent phases of COVID-19. A freely available public database, intended as a resource for researchers studying the immune response to SARS-CoV-2, is where the repertoires were released. Sample metadata almost always included a de-identified subject ID, COVID-19 status, age in years and sex. The samples were drawn from two sources: the first 160 participants of the ongoing ImmuneRACE study, and 950 to 1,500 subjects contributed by 6 global collaborators. The material from the prospective study consisted of cDNA or gDNA derived from T cells, B-cell-depleted T cells, or PBMCs. Where available, HLA class I and class II types were obtained from metadata supplied by the sample provider rather than from assay-based typing. Deeply sampled blood TCRbeta repertoires from subjects exposed to, actively infected with, or recovered from COVID-19 were included in the dataset.

Each collaborating institution followed its own protocols to collect whole blood in K2EDTA tubes. Collaborator samples were shipped for TCRbeta analysis as frozen whole blood, isolated PBMCs, or DNA extracted from either sample type. Spanning cysteine to phenylalanine, the CDR3 consists of 18 amino acids. The DNA shown is the 54-base CDR3, in frame from base 1. Via the germline V gene, CDR1 is SGDLS and CDR2 YYNGEE. V lost 0 bases and J lost 1 base, and the count of bases not matched to a germline gene is 7. TCRbeta CDR3 regions were amplified from genomic DNA using the immunoSEQ Assay, a bias-controlled multiplex PCR. The study's own analysis went as follows. The number of nucleated cells in each sample was estimated by amplification of reference gene primers within the assay. To quantify the absolute abundance of each unique TCRbeta CDR3 rearrangement, sequence reads were collapsed and filtered. For each sample, productive Simpson clonality was calculated as the square root of Simpson's diversity index over productive rearrangements. TCRdb took over this immuneACCESS table, retaining in-frame rearrangements with V and J assigned. Such tables are incomplete; in checked studies, under half of the missing clones stem from an unresolved V gene, and the remainder is unexplained. V and J calls plus clone size are reproduced from that table; the DNA served to infer D and trimming. This sample lists more than 150,000 clones; about 88% were detected once. The ten top clones hold less than 1% of the sample.

Only a few counts were recorded for this clone. The target of this receptor is not known. No base quality values were provided; no much bigger clone lies one nucleotide off. Broader findings and caveats from the paper: The amount of clinical and demographic metadata varied by source and participant and was provided uncurated.

The clonotype comes from a young man with acute or convalescent COVID-19. The chain uses TRBV9 and TRBJ2-1; 10 bases in the middle match TRBD2. Sequenced: peripheral blood. The nucleotides read TGTGCCAGCAGCGTAGGTAGCGGGGGGCTGCCTTCCTACAATGAGCAGTTCTTC. This translates into CASSVGSGGLPSYNEQFF. Outside the CDR3, residues come from the reference TRBV9 and TRBJ2-1 proteins, so the full variable domain is: DSGVTQTPKHLITATGQRVTLRCSPRSGDLSVYWYQQSLDQGLQFLIQYYNGEERAKGNILERFSAQQFPDLHSELNLSSLELGDSALYFCASSVGSGGLPSYNEQFFGPGTRLTVL.